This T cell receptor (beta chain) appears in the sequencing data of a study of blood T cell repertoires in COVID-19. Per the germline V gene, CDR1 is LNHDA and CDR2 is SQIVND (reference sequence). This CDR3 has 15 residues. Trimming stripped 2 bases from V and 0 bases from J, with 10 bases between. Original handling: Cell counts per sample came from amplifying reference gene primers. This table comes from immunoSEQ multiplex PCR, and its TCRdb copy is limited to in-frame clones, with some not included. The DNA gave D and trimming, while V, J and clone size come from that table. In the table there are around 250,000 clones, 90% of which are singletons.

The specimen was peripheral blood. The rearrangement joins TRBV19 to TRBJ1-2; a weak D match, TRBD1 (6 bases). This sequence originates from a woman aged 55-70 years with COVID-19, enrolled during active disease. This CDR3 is CASSIYRETNYGYTF. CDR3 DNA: TGTGCCAGTAGTATATACAGGGAGACTAACTATGGCTACACCTTC.